A single sample is the source of the 17 T cell receptor beta chains below, sequenced in a study of long-term antiretroviral therapy in people with HIV. Runs used v3.0 of the immunoSEQ assay and were done at survey level. Sequencing was performed with immunoSEQ multiplex PCR; in TCRdb, only in-frame clones are kept and a portion is missing. The sample shows under 45,000 clones, about four fifths of them seen only once. This material consisted of unsorted PBMCs, taken 1 year after starting antiretroviral therapy. These receptors all stem from a man aged 18 to 30 with HIV.

The chain joins TRBV14 to TRBJ2-1; D is unresolved. The CDR3 loop spans 13 amino acids. The germline gives CDR1 SGHDN, CDR2 FVKESK. V lost 0 bases and J 4 bases, leaving 4 bases between the germline ends. The CDR3 sequence is CASSQDVYNEQFF. CDR3 sequence (DNA): TGTGCCAGCAGCCAAGATGTGTACAATGAGCAGTTCTTC.

The chain employs TRBV6-5 and TRBJ1-1; D call uncertain. The CDR3 contains 14 residues. V was pared by 2 bases and J by 1 base, with 8 bases between. The germline V gene encodes CDR1 MNHEY and CDR2 SVGAGI. The CDR3 DNA reads TGTGCCAGCAGTTACCCAGGCGGGAACACTGAAGCTTTCTTT. Protein: CASSYPGGNTEAFF.

The chain carries TRBV9 and TRBJ1-2; 8 bases match TRBD1. Germline values: CDR1 SGDLS, CDR2 YYNGEE. V shed 0 bases, J shed 2 bases, and the junction held 0 bases outside the gene matches. The CDR3 has 14 amino acids. The CDR3 DNA reads TGTGCCAGCAGCGTAGGGACAGGGAACTATGGCTACACCTTC. Protein sequence: CASSVGTGNYGYTF.

V usage is TRBV7-9 and J usage is TRBJ1-5; 9 bases are a match to TRBD1. J lost 3 bases, V lost 3 bases, and 6 bases had no gene match. The CDR3 has 16 residues. From germline, CDR1 is SEHNR and CDR2 FQNEAQ (reference sequence). CDR3 sequence: CASSLVTGGNNQPQHF. CDR3 coding DNA: TGTGCCAGCAGCTTGGTTACAGGGGGCAACAATCAGCCCCAGCATTTT.

The rearrangement uses TRBV5-6 and TRBJ2-1; 10 bases agree with TRBD2. V was clipped by 4 bases and J by 2 bases; unmatched bases: 9. This CDR3 contains 17 residues. The germline V gene encodes CDR1 SGHDT and CDR2 YYEEEE. CDR3 DNA sequence: TGTGCCAGCAGCCAGATGGGACTAGCGCGTACCTACAATGAGCAGTTCTTC. Translating gives CASSQMGLARTYNEQFF.

The V gene is TRBV6-1, the J gene TRBJ2-7, with TRBD1 matching 7 bases. The V segment lost 6 bases and the J segment 1 base; nucleotides outside the gene matches: 3. CDR3 size: 13 residues. Germline V gene data show CDR1 as MNHNS and CDR2 as SASEGT. CDR3 residues: CASRPRGSYEQYF. In DNA form, the CDR3 reads TGTGCCAGCAGACCCAGGGGGTCCTACGAGCAGTACTTC.

This clone is a singleton in its sample. The J gene is TRBJ1-2, the V gene TRBV9, with D perhaps TRBD1 (5 bases). Between the trimmed V and J ends, which lost 3 bases and 6 bases, there was a span of 18 bases. Germline CDR1 reads SGDLS; CDR2 reads YYNGEE. The CDR3 spans 15 residues. CDR3 sequence: CASSERLRDLNGYTF. CDR3 coding DNA: TGTGCCAGCAGCGAGAGGCTCCGGGACCTCAATGGCTACACCTTC.

The chain couples TRBV7-3 to TRBJ2-2; D possibly corresponds to TRBD2 (6 bases). This CDR3 contains 15 residues. V was trimmed by 1 base and J by 3 bases, leaving 9 bases between them. CDR1 is SGHTA, CDR2 FQGTGA, per germline. This CDR3 reads CASSLIGGDTGELFF. The CDR3 bases are TGTGCCAGCAGCTTAATCGGAGGGGACACCGGGGAGCTGTTTTTT.

The V call is TRBV7-9, the J call TRBJ1-4, with 7 nucleotides matching TRBD1. V was clipped by 3 bases and J by 4 bases; unmatched bases: 11. The CDR3 runs 17 residues. Germline V lookup: CDR1 SEHNR, CDR2 FQNEAQ (reference sequence). The CDR3: CASSLGRQGELNEKLFF. In nucleotides, the CDR3 is TGTGCCAGCAGCTTGGGAAGACAGGGAGAGCTTAATGAAAAACTGTTTTTT.

V is TRBV7-9 and J is TRBJ2-7; D perhaps matches TRBD2 (5 bases). V was pared by 1 base and J by 2 bases, with 12 bases between. This CDR3 comprises 15 residues. The germline CDR1 and CDR2 sequences are SEHNR and FQNEAQ (reference sequence). CDR3 DNA: TGTGCCAGCAGCTTAGGGTCTAGCCGGACCTACGAGCAGTACTTC. Protein sequence: CASSLGSSRTYEQYF.

As DNA, the CDR3 is TGTGCCAGCAGCTTATCCGGGACAGGGGAGTTTGGACAGCCCCAGCATTTT. This gives the protein CASSLSGTGEFGQPQHF. V is TRBV7-9 and J is TRBJ1-5; 10 bases line up with TRBD1. CDR1 and CDR2 (germline): SEHNR, FQNEAQ (reference sequence). V was pared by 2 bases and J by 7 bases, with 11 bases of the junction left unmatched. There are 17 residues in the CDR3.

This chain joins TRBV5-1 and TRBJ1-1; no firm D call. The germline V and J ends were trimmed by 2 bases and 1 base, with 6 bases remaining between them. The CDR3 runs 13 residues. Germline-derived CDR1 and CDR2 are SGHRS and YFSETQ. The CDR3 reads CASSLNTNTEAFF. CDR3 sequence (DNA): TGCGCCAGCAGCTTAAACACGAACACTGAAGCTTTCTTT.

The chain joins TRBV19 to TRBJ2-7; D is uncertain. Per germline, CDR1 LNHDA and CDR2 SQIVND (reference sequence). The V gene lost 7 bases and the J gene lost 3 bases, with 10 bases spanning the gap. The CDR3 totals 12 residues. The CDR3 DNA reads TGTGCCAGTACGGGCATAGGCTACGAGCAGTACTTC. It codes for CASTGIGYEQYF.

The J gene is TRBJ2-2, the V gene TRBV6-5; D gene uncertain. Germline V gene data show CDR1 as MNHEY and CDR2 as SVGAGI. The V end was cut by 5 bases, the J end by 5 bases, with 6 bases between. The CDR3 spans 12 residues. The DNA for the CDR3 is TGTGCCAGCAGTCAAGGGACCGGGGAGCTGTTTTTT. Its protein product is CASSQGTGELFF.

This CDR3 is CASSPTGGGTEAFF. The CDR3, as DNA: TGTGCCAGTAGTCCTACAGGGGGAGGCACTGAAGCTTTCTTT. The rearrangement links TRBV19 to TRBJ1-1, with TRBD1 identical over 8 bases. J was trimmed by 4 bases and V by 5 bases; bases with no gene match: 6. Per the germline V gene, CDR1 is LNHDA and CDR2 is SQIVND (reference sequence). CDR3 size: 14 residues.

In DNA, the CDR3 is TGTGCCAGCAAAGGGGCCCGAAGCAATCAGCCCCAGCATTTT. It yields the protein CASKGARSNQPQHF. V gene TRBV28 combines with J gene TRBJ1-5; TRBD1 might be the D (5 bases). CDR1 MDHEN and CDR2 SYDVKM come from the germline V gene. V lost 7 bases to trimming and J lost 1 base, with 11 bases between them. The CDR3 runs 14 residues. The complete variable domain, with remaining parts taken from reference TRBV28 and TRBJ1-5, reads DVKVTQSSRYLVKRTGEKVFLECVQDMDHENMFWYRQDPGLGLRLIYFSYDVKMKEKGDIPEGYSVSREKKERFSLILESASTNQTSMYLCASKGARSNQPQHFGDGTRLSIL.

This clone was counted a single time. This chain joins TRBV4-3 and TRBJ2-5; D ambiguous. The CDR3 is 13 amino acids. The V gene lost 0 bases and the J gene lost 5 bases, with 7 bases spanning the gap. Germline V gene sequence: CDR1 LGHNA, CDR2 YSLEER. CDR3 sequence: CASSQDLQETQYF. The CDR3 DNA follows: TGCGCCAGCAGCCAAGATCTGCAGGAGACCCAGTACTTC.